This T cell receptor beta chain was captured by sequencing in a study of identical twins. Healthy Caucasians were all of the donors. TCRdb redid the calling of the 5' RACE reads with MiXCR, one entry per CDR3 protein. The sample carries some 590,000 distinct CDR3 sequences, nearly 10% recorded once. These records were also assigned to another study, of yellow fever vaccine responses in identical twins.

This receptor was taken from a woman between 18 and 29 years old in good health. Sequenced: PBMCs.

The CDR3 DNA reads TGCAGCGTTGACCCGACGGGGACCCAGTACTTC. As protein: CSVDPTGTQYF. This chain connects TRBV29-1 to TRBJ2-5; D unresolved. V was cut by 3 bases and J by 7 bases, with 9 bases left in between. From germline, CDR1 is SQVTM and CDR2 ANQGSEA. This CDR3 is built from 11 residues.